The following is a TCR beta chain sequence with its context. Its antigen is unknown. The data originate from a study of OX40 agonist ivuxolimab in advanced cancers. Overall study: The group had a mean age of around 64 years, ranged from about 23 to 79, and was 82.7% male. Three dose-escalation patients had partial responses: one with hepatocellular carcinoma and two with cutaneous melanoma. Study findings and constraints: Expanded peripheral T-cell antigen specificity went undetermined.

V lost 0 bases to trimming and J lost 7 bases; unmatched junction nucleotides: 12. This CDR3 spans 18 amino acids. Germline CDR1 SGHDN, CDR2 FVKESK. Libraries were prepared by immunoSEQ multiplex PCR; TCRdb keeps only in-frame clonotypes and omits some of them. The sample includes nearly 8,500 clones, 70% to 75% seen only once; the top ten take about half. J is TRBJ1-1 and V is TRBV14, with 12 nucleotides matching TRBD1. Sequenced here: CD4+ or CD8+ T cells sorted from blood, sampled in a trial of the OX40 agonist ivuxolimab. This TCR was recovered from an adult with an advanced solid tumor such as melanoma, head and neck, liver or kidney cancer. The CDR3 spells CASSQDPGTGGYSGEAFF. The CDR3 region has the DNA TGTGCCAGCAGCCAAGACCCCGGGACAGGGGGCTATAGTGGTGAAGCTTTCTTT.